This T cell receptor (beta chain) is from a study of cytomegalovirus exposure and HLA in healthy donors. Data came from immunoSEQ multiplex PCR; TCRdb stores just in-frame clones and leaves some out. The table lists some 130,000 clones, 85% to 90% of them singletons, with roughly 1.2% in the top ten. The CDR3 covers 15 residues. The ends lost 4 bases at V and 3 bases at J; junction bases unmatched: 4. Germline CDR1 is ENHRY and CDR2 is SYGVKD. Regarding the study as a whole: Accounts indicate the classifier identified cytomegalovirus status with strong specificity and sensitivity. In vitro checks showed that three CMV-associated chains really do target CMV antigens. The authors enumerated over 150 TCR beta chains as linked to cytomegalovirus. Subsequent analysis of the approximately 110 validation repertoires found a tendency for first-cohort TCR clusters to co-occur.

Notes on this clone: The antigen remains unidentified.

Source material: PBMCs. The chain combines TRBV10-3 with TRBJ2-3, with 10 positions matching TRBD2. The receptor was derived from a young woman in good health and CMV-seronegative. The CDR3 sequence is CAISVGLASTDTQYF. CDR3 DNA: TGTGCCATCAGTGTGGGACTAGCGAGTACAGATACGCAGTATTTT.